These 28 T cell receptor beta chains originate from one sample sequenced in a study of Ad26.COV2.S vaccination and SARS-CoV-2 variants. Specified treatment: around 19 received Ad26.COV2.S at low or high dose, single or two shots; about 5 received placebo; per-sample allocation not given. Collection of the samples took place on day 63 after the first injection of vaccine or placebo. Sequenced by immunoSEQ multiplex PCR; TCRdb stores in-frame clones only, minus some. The data contain about 400,000 clones, 89% of them seen just once; the ten biggest clones take up 1.5% to 2%. This material consisted of peripheral blood, taken in a trial of Ad26.COV2.S vaccine versus placebo. The origin of the receptors is a person between 18 and 65 years old who received the Ad26.COV2.S COVID-19 vaccine or a placebo.

The chain combines TRBV19 with TRBJ1-2; D might be TRBD1 (6 bases). V gave up 0 bases and J gave up 2 bases, with 7 bases separating them. CDR1 is LNHDA and CDR2 is SQIVND in the germline V gene (reference sequence). The length of the CDR3 is 14 residues. In DNA, the CDR3 is TGTGCCAGTAGTATAGATACAGGGAACTATGGCTACACCTTC. Translation: CASSIDTGNYGYTF.

CDR3 sequence: CASSLPIAGPSSYEQYF. The CDR3 DNA reads as TGTGCCAGCAGCTTACCCATAGCGGGTCCAAGCTCCTACGAGCAGTACTTC. The rearrangement links TRBV7-2 to TRBJ2-7, with 7 positions matching TRBD2. V was pared by 2 bases and J by 0 bases, with 10 bases of the junction left unmatched. Germline V gene sequence: CDR1 SGHTA, CDR2 FQGNSA. CDR3 size: 17 residues.

This clone was seen a few times. J is TRBJ2-7 and V is TRBV5-6, with D perhaps matching TRBD1 (5 bases). Germline V gives CDR1 SGHDT, CDR2 YYEEEE. Trimming removed 2 bases from V and 1 base from J, with 13 bases in between. The CDR3 runs 15 residues. CDR3 in amino acids: CASSFRRAHSYEQYF. The DNA for the CDR3 is TGTGCCAGCAGCTTCCGCAGGGCCCATTCCTACGAGCAGTACTTC.

The V call is TRBV4-1, the J call TRBJ2-3; a weak D match, TRBD2 (6 bases). The germline V and J ends were trimmed by 3 bases and 2 bases, with 21 bases remaining between them. Germline CDR1 and CDR2: MGHRA and YSYEKL. The CDR3 is 18 amino acids. CDR3 amino acids: CASSQGAGGPRNTDTQYF. CDR3 nucleotide sequence: TGCGCCAGCAGCCAGGGCGCCGGGGGACCTAGGAACACAGATACGCAGTATTTT.

CDR3 sequence: CSARPLGEQYF. CDR3 bases: TGCAGTGCTCGGCCTTTAGGGGAGCAGTACTTC. This sequence joins TRBV20-1 and TRBJ2-7, with D unresolved. V lost 5 bases and J lost 7, with 12 bases in between. This CDR3 comprises 11 residues. Germline CDR1 reads DFQATT; CDR2 reads SNEGSKA (reference sequence).

The rearrangement links TRBV10-2 to TRBJ2-7, with D perhaps matching TRBD1 (6 bases). Trimming cost V 6 bases and J 0 bases, with 15 bases left between them. The CDR3 runs 15 residues. From germline, CDR1 is WSHSY and CDR2 SAAADI. The CDR3 here is CASRSMGHRSYEQYF. The CDR3 DNA sequence: TGCGCCAGCAGAAGCATGGGACACCGCTCCTACGAGCAGTACTTC.

The rearrangement uses TRBV6-6 and TRBJ2-1; D ambiguous. V lost 2 bases to trimming and J lost 0 bases, with 11 bases between them. The CDR3 spans 16 residues. CDR1 is MNHNY and CDR2 is SVGAGI in the germline V gene (reference sequence). Here the CDR3 reads CASSYVDPSSYNEQFF. The CDR3 coding sequence is TGTGCCAGCAGTTACGTAGACCCCAGCTCCTACAATGAGCAGTTCTTC.

The gene calls are TRBV6-1 and TRBJ1-3; possible D gene TRBD1, 6 bases. Germline loops: CDR1 MNHNS, CDR2 SASEGT. V was shortened by 3 bases and J by 4 bases, with 7 bases between the two germline ends. The CDR3 length is 13 residues. In DNA, the CDR3 is TGTGCCAGCAGTGACCAGGGGGGAAACACCATATATTTT. Protein sequence: CASSDQGGNTIYF.

This clone was seen a few times. The CDR3 loop is CASSEGQSGANVLTF. For the CDR3, the DNA is TGTGCCAGCAGTGAAGGACAATCTGGGGCCAACGTCCTGACTTTC. The gene calls are TRBV6-1 and TRBJ2-6; D is undetermined. V dropped 1 base and J dropped 1 base, with 5 bases sitting between them. Germline-derived CDR1 and CDR2 are MNHNS and SASEGT. CDR3 size: 15 residues.

This clone appeared a single time. The gene calls are TRBV6-2 or TRBV6-3 and TRBJ2-7; D is unclear. The V end was cut by 0 bases, the J end by 5 bases, with 14 bases between. The length of the CDR3 is 15 residues. Germline-derived CDR1 and CDR2 are MNHEY and SVGEGT. DNA for the CDR3: TGTGCCAGCAGTTACTCGTTTGTCCGCGGCGACGAGCAGTACTTC. Translation: CASSYSFVRGDEQYF.

This clone showed up just once. The V and J genes are TRBV28 and TRBJ2-3; D is possibly TRBD1 or TRBD2 (5 bases each). V was shortened by 3 bases and J by 2 bases, with 12 bases between the two germline ends. Germline loops: CDR1 MDHEN, CDR2 SYDVKM. The CDR3 runs 15 residues. Written as DNA, the CDR3 is TGTGCCAGCAGTTTTATTATGGGGGACACAGATACGCAGTATTTT. Protein product: CASSFIMGDTDTQYF.

The rearrangement uses TRBV7-2 and TRBJ1-5; no reliable D call. Germline V gives CDR1 SGHTA, CDR2 FQGNSA. The CDR3 contains 15 residues. V was pared by 5 bases and J by 0 bases, with 11 bases between. Here the CDR3 DNA reads TGTGCCAGCAGCACCGGACTGTATAGCAATCAGCCCCAGCATTTT. Amino acids: CASSTGLYSNQPQHF.

The chain employs TRBV4-1 and TRBJ2-5, with 8 bases matching TRBD1. The CDR3 covers 16 residues. Trimming took 2 bases from V and 5 from J; bases not matched to a gene: 10. In germline, CDR1 is MGHRA, CDR2 YSYEKL. CDR3 DNA: TGCGCCAGCAGCCAACGTCTTCAGGGGGCTGGCGAGACCCAGTACTTC. This encodes CASSQRLQGAGETQYF.

The chain joins TRBV27 to TRBJ2-7; 7 bases line up with TRBD2. There are 14 residues in the CDR3. J lost 3 bases, V lost 2 bases, and 4 bases had no gene match. Looked up from germline, CDR1 is MNHEY and CDR2 is SMNVEV (reference sequence). DNA for the CDR3: TGTGCCAGCAGTTTAAGGCGGGGGAGCTACGAGCAGTACTTC. This encodes CASSLRRGSYEQYF.

V gene TRBV5-1 combines with J gene TRBJ1-2, with no clear D. V was trimmed by 0 bases and J by 0 bases, leaving 12 bases between them. The V gene's germline CDR1 is SGHRS and CDR2 YFSETQ. The CDR3 extends over 16 amino acids. The CDR3 protein is CASSLDFAFPNYGYTF. The DNA of the CDR3 is TGCGCCAGCAGCTTGGATTTTGCTTTTCCTAACTATGGCTACACCTTC.

V gene TRBV30 combines with J gene TRBJ2-5, with D tentatively TRBD2 (5 bases). Trimming took 2 bases from V and 5 from J, leaving 12 bases between them. Germline CDR1 reads GTSNPN; CDR2 reads SVGIG (reference sequence). The CDR3 is 13 amino acids. The CDR3 sequence: CAWSRASGETQYF. DNA for the CDR3: TGTGCCTGGAGTCGGGCTTCGGGGGAGACCCAGTACTTC. Full variable domain (rest looked up from reference TRBV30 and TRBJ2-5): SQTIHQWPATLVQPVGSPLSLECTVEGTSNPNLYWYRQAAGRGLQLLFYSVGIGQISSEVPQNLSASRPQDRQFILSSKKLLLSDSGFYLCAWSRASGETQYFGPGTRLLVL.

The chain uses TRBV19 and TRBJ2-1; 8 nucleotides line up with TRBD2. From germline, CDR1 is LNHDA and CDR2 SQIVND (reference sequence). The CDR3 is made up of 15 amino acids. CDR3 in amino acids: CTTKIILAGHNEQFF. The DNA for the CDR3 is TGTACCACCAAGATCATCTTAGCGGGACACAATGAGCAGTTCTTC.

This chain uses TRBV29-1 with TRBJ2-2; 7 bases line up with TRBD2. CDR1 and CDR2 from the germline V gene are SQVTM and ANQGSEA. The CDR3 has 15 amino acids. Trimming took 3 bases from V and 7 from J; bases not matched to a gene: 11. CDR3 bases: TGCAGCGTTGAGTTGGGGGGAGGGTCTGACGGGGAGCTGTTTTTT. Its protein is CSVELGGGSDGELFF.

The genes are TRBV9 and TRBJ1-3, with 7 bases identical to TRBD1. V lost 0 bases and J lost 4; bases outside the gene matches: 7. The V gene's germline CDR1 is SGDLS and CDR2 YYNGEE. The CDR3 totals 16 residues. The CDR3, as DNA: TGTGCCAGCAGCGTAGGGGACAGAACAGCAGGAAACACCATATATTTT. Translation: CASSVGDRTAGNTIYF.

The J gene is TRBJ2-7, the V gene TRBV28; 7 nucleotides align to TRBD2. The germline gives CDR1 MDHEN, CDR2 SYDVKM. The CDR3 has 13 amino acids. Trimming removed 1 base from V and 6 bases from J; junction bases left unmatched: 3. The CDR3 DNA follows: TGTGCCAGCAGTTTATACTCGGGAGGCGAGCAGTACTTC. Translation: CASSLYSGGEQYF.

The chain has TRBV4-2 and TRBJ2-5, with TRBD1 matching 8 bases. Germline assignment: CDR1 LGHNA and CDR2 YNFKEQ. V dropped 0 bases and J dropped 4; count of bases not matched to a gene: 4. The CDR3 covers 15 residues. The CDR3 loop reads CASSQEDRGPETQYF. The CDR3 coding sequence is TGTGCCAGCAGCCAAGAAGACAGGGGCCCAGAGACCCAGTACTTC.

J is TRBJ2-7 and V is TRBV27; D unresolved. This CDR3 contains 14 residues. Germline V gene lookup returns CDR1 MNHEY and CDR2 SMNVEV (reference sequence). Trimming took 2 bases from V and 7 from J, leaving 15 bases between them. The CDR3 DNA sequence: TGTGCCAGCAGTTTAGGGCCCTGGTTAGATGAGCAGTACTTC. Residues: CASSLGPWLDEQYF.

The genes are TRBV3-1 (or the pseudogene TRBV3-2) and TRBJ2-5; TRBD1 matches 7 bases. V was clipped by 4 bases and J by 3 bases; unmatched bases: 5. The CDR3 extends over 14 amino acids. CDR1 is LGHDT and CDR2 is YNNKEL in the germline V gene (reference sequence). CDR3 residues: CASSPLGTEETQYF. The CDR3 bases are TGTGCCAGCAGCCCACTAGGGACAGAAGAGACCCAGTACTTC.

This rearrangement joins TRBV27 to TRBJ2-5, with 7 bases aligning to TRBD1. Germline-derived CDR1 and CDR2 are MNHEY and SMNVEV (reference sequence). This CDR3 is 15 amino acids long. The V and J ends lost 5 bases and 2 bases, in that order; junction bases with no gene match: 8. The CDR3: CASSPIDRVQETQYF. The CDR3, as DNA: TGTGCCAGCAGTCCAATAGACAGGGTGCAAGAGACCCAGTACTTC.

The V and J genes are TRBV7-3 and TRBJ1-5; D gene unclear. The CDR3 has 13 residues. With 5 bases removed from V and 4 bases from J, the gap between germline ends came to 9 bases. Germline V gives CDR1 SGHTA, CDR2 FQGTGA. The CDR3 DNA reads as TGTGCCAGCAGCATGGGAGCAAATCAGCCCCAGCATTTT. It is translated as CASSMGANQPQHF.

The chain combines TRBV5-4 with TRBJ1-3; D is possibly TRBD1 (6 bases). The CDR3 has 15 amino acids. Trimming pared 4 bases from V and 1 base from J, leaving 12 bases between. CDR1 and CDR2 (germline): SGHNT, YYREEE (reference sequence). In DNA, the CDR3 is TGTGCCAGCAGCCTTTCAACAGGGTCTGGAAACACCATATATTTT. Encoded protein: CASSLSTGSGNTIYF.

V and J are TRBV9 and TRBJ1-4; D uncertain. The CDR3 runs to 17 residues. Germline loops: CDR1 SGDLS, CDR2 YYNGEE. V was clipped by 3 bases and J by 7 bases, with 22 bases between them. The CDR3 nucleotides are TGTGCCAGCAGCGACCTCCGGACGGGCGGGGTGAGTGAAAAACTGTTTTTT. Translating it yields CASSDLRTGGVSEKLFF.

CDR3 sequence: CASSFFGLAGGEQFF. In DNA, the CDR3 is TGTGCCAGCAGTTTTTTCGGACTAGCGGGAGGTGAGCAGTTCTTC. The genes are TRBV28 and TRBJ2-1; 14 positions agree with TRBD2. The CDR3 covers 15 residues. V lost 3 bases and J lost 9; bases outside the gene matches: 4. The germline V gene has CDR1 MDHEN and CDR2 SYDVKM. Drawing the rest from reference TRBV28 and TRBJ2-1, the complete variable domain is DVKVTQSSRYLVKRTGEKVFLECVQDMDHENMFWYRQDPGLGLRLIYFSYDVKMKEKGDIPEGYSVSREKKERFSLILESASTNQTSMYLCASSFFGLAGGEQFFGPGTRLTVL.